These T cell receptor beta chains were read from a single sample in a study of cytomegalovirus exposure and HLA in healthy donors. Here immunoSEQ multiplex PCR was the method, and the copy in TCRdb shows in-frame clones only, minus some. The table has fewer than 200,000 clones, 81% seen once. Sequenced: PBMCs. These receptors came from a woman in her 50s in good health and CMV-seronegative. CDR3s include the opening cysteine and the closing phenylalanine or tryptophan. Each record gives: clone size, J gene, V gene, D gene, CDR3 protein, CDR3 DNA. D genes are given only for firm matches. Some rows have no size entry. The others give once, few or many, or a class for an expanded clone.

.,TRBJ1-4,TRBV6-6,.,CASSPGNEGLFF,TGTGCCAGCAGCCCCGGGAACGAAGGACTGTTTTTT
.,TRBJ2-3,TRBV2,.,CASSGGGVPPDTQYF,TGTGCCAGCAGTGGAGGGGGGGTACCACCGGATACGCAGTATTTT
once,TRBJ2-3,TRBV5-4,TRBD2,CASSLAGGAPTDTQYF,TGTGCCAGCAGCTTGGCCGGGGGGGCGCCCACAGATACGCAGTATTTT
few,TRBJ2-7,TRBV7-6,TRBD1,CASSLALDRGHEQYF,TGTGCCAGCAGCTTAGCCTTGGACAGGGGGCACGAGCAGTACTTC
.,TRBJ1-2,TRBV9,TRBD1,CASSERGQGSYGYTF,TGTGCCAGCAGCGAGAGGGGACAGGGTAGCTATGGCTACACCTTC
few,TRBJ2-1,TRBV4-3,TRBD2,CASSQGTSDYNEQFF,TGCGCCAGCAGCCAGGGGACTAGCGACTACAATGAGCAGTTCTTC
.,TRBJ2-2,TRBV10-1,TRBD1,CASSEGRGPLTGELFF,TGCGCCAGCAGTGAGGGTAGGGGGCCCCTCACCGGGGAGCTGTTTTTT
.,TRBJ1-5,TRBV28,.,CASSLAVEGPQHF,TGTGCCAGCAGCCTAGCCGTGGAGGGGCCCCAGCATTTT
few,TRBJ2-3,TRBV5-1,TRBD2,CASSQTSGGADTQYF,TGCGCCAGCAGCCAGACTAGCGGGGGGGCAGATACGCAGTATTTT
.,TRBJ2-7,TRBV9,TRBD2,CASSVASGGPSVQYF,TGTGCCAGCAGCGTAGCTAGCGGGGGGCCCAGCGTGCAGTACTTC
.,TRBJ2-7,TRBV10-1,.,CASSESIGGRYEQYF,TGCGCCAGCAGTGAGTCGATAGGAGGGAGGTACGAGCAGTACTTC
.,TRBJ2-1,TRBV29-1,TRBD2,CSAAGAGGPPYNEQFF,TGCAGCGCCGCGGGTGCGGGAGGGCCCCCCTACAATGAGCAGTTCTTC
.,TRBJ2-3,TRBV2,TRBD1,CASRATGGVDTQYF,TGTGCCAGCAGAGCTACAGGGGGCGTAGATACGCAGTATTTT
.,TRBJ1-2,TRBV7-2,.,CASSFPRRDYGYTF,TGTGCCAGCAGCTTTCCCAGGCGGGACTATGGCTACACCTTC
.,TRBJ2-1,TRBV7-6,TRBD1,CASSLDLLGQGFDEQFF,TGTGCCAGCAGCTTAGATTTGTTGGGACAGGGATTCGATGAGCAGTTCTTC
few,TRBJ1-5,TRBV7-2,TRBD1,CASSLSGQGVQPQHF,TGTGCCAGCAGCTTATCGGGACAGGGAGTTCAGCCCCAGCATTTT
.,TRBJ2-3,TRBV7-3,.,CASSLTGGGSTDTQYF,TGTGCCAGCAGCTTAACAGGAGGCGGTAGCACAGATACGCAGTATTTT
.,TRBJ2-1,TRBV7-9,TRBD2,CASSSTGTSKFF,TGTGCCAGCAGCTCAACGGGGACTAGCAAGTTCTTC
.,TRBJ2-5,TRBV4-2,TRBD2,CASSQVGGREQYF,TGTGCCAGCAGCCAAGTGGGGGGGAGGGAGCAGTACTTC
few,TRBJ1-4,TRBV7-9,.,CASSLGDWSTNEKLFF,TGTGCCAGCAGCTTGGGGGACTGGTCAACTAATGAAAAACTGTTTTTT
.,TRBJ2-1,TRBV19,TRBD2,CASGFRLAGAYEQFF,TGTGCCAGTGGTTTTAGGCTAGCGGGAGCTTATGAGCAGTTCTTC
.,TRBJ1-2,TRBV6-5,.,CASSYSRGTAISGYTF,TGTGCCAGCAGTTACTCCCGCGGGACGGCGATAAGTGGCTACACCTTC
.,TRBJ1-2,TRBV6-6,.,CASKVGELGYTF,TGTGCCAGCAAGGTGGGAGAGCTGGGCTACACCTTC
.,TRBJ1-4,TRBV28,TRBD1,CASSSPGQGRGNEKLFF,TGTGCCAGCAGCTCTCCGGGACAGGGAAGAGGAAATGAAAAACTGTTTTTT
.,TRBJ1-2,TRBV7-7,.,CASSPLTGTYGYTF,TGTGCCAGCAGCCCGCTGACGGGGACTTATGGCTACACCTTC
.,TRBJ1-1,TRBV6-6,.,CASSYEAAVEAFF,TGTGCCAGCAGTTACGAGGCGGCGGTTGAAGCTTTCTTT
.,TRBJ1-2,TRBV27,.,CASSKKGIQLANYGYTF,TGTGCCAGCAGTAAAAAGGGGATTCAGTTAGCTAACTATGGCTACACCTTC
.,TRBJ1-1,TRBV27,TRBD1,CASTPLDRDTEAFF,TGTGCCAGCACTCCCCTCGACAGGGACACTGAAGCTTTCTTT
.,TRBJ2-3,TRBV7-7,TRBD1,CASSLRTGGSDTQYF,TGTGCCAGCAGCTTAAGAACAGGGGGATCAGATACGCAGTATTTT
.,TRBJ1-2,TRBV28,TRBD1,CASSSPGQGGNYGYTF,TGTGCCAGCAGTTCTCCGGGACAGGGAGGGAACTATGGCTACACCTTC
.,TRBJ2-3,TRBV5-1,.,CASSLGRADTQYF,TGCGCCAGCAGCTTGGGGCGGGCAGATACGCAGTATTTT
.,TRBJ2-5,TRBV30,.,CAWSPVGVTQYF,TGTGCCTGGAGTCCGGTCGGGGTGACCCAGTACTTC
.,TRBJ2-5,TRBV7-8,.,CASSIEETQYF,TGTGCCAGCAGCATCGAGGAGACCCAGTACTTC
.,TRBJ2-5,TRBV4-3,.,CASSQGLQGGTQYF,TGCGCCAGCAGCCAAGGACTACAAGGGGGGACCCAGTACTTC
few,TRBJ1-5,TRBV19,TRBD1,CASSMDIQGSNQPQHF,TGTGCCAGTAGTATGGATATACAGGGGAGCAATCAGCCCCAGCATTTT
.,TRBJ1-1,TRBV5-1,.,CASSFAGFNTEAFF,TGCGCCAGCAGCTTCGCCGGGTTTAACACTGAAGCTTTCTTT
.,TRBJ2-7,TRBV11-2,TRBD1,CASSLDRVGGGEQYF,TGTGCCAGCAGCTTAGATCGGGTAGGGGGCGGCGAGCAGTACTTC
.,TRBJ1-2,TRBV6-5,.,CASSPDGAYGYTF,TGTGCCAGCAGCCCCGATGGGGCCTATGGCTACACCTTC
.,TRBJ2-1,TRBV4-1,TRBD2,CASSQAPTSGGANNEQFF,TGCGCCAGCAGCCAAGCACCGACTAGCGGGGGGGCGAACAATGAGCAGTTCTTC
.,TRBJ2-3,TRBV4-1,TRBD1,CASRQVLAGGADTQYF,TGCGCCAGCAGGCAGGTTCTGGCAGGGGGCGCGGATACGCAGTATTTT
once,TRBJ2-1,TRBV5-8,.,CASSLALGGPSREQFF,TGTGCCAGCAGCTTGGCCCTCGGGGGGCCCAGTCGTGAGCAGTTCTTC
once,TRBJ2-7,TRBV7-9,.,CASSLATWDEQYF,TGTGCCAGCAGCTTAGCGACATGGGACGAGCAGTACTTC
.,TRBJ1-5,TRBV2,TRBD1,CASSEDRGSEQPQHF,TGTGCCAGCAGTGAAGACAGGGGGTCGGAGCAGCCCCAGCATTTT
.,TRBJ1-2,TRBV7-2,.,CASSLATAPHGYTF,TGTGCCAGCAGCTTAGCCACAGCCCCCCATGGCTACACCTTC
few,TRBJ1-4,TRBV18,.,CASSLVGSGEKLFF,TGTGCCAGCTCACTTGTAGGTTCGGGTGAAAAACTGTTTTTT
.,TRBJ1-1,TRBV4-1,TRBD1,CASSPGQAVNTEAFF,TGCGCCAGCAGCCCTGGACAGGCCGTGAACACTGAAGCTTTCTTT